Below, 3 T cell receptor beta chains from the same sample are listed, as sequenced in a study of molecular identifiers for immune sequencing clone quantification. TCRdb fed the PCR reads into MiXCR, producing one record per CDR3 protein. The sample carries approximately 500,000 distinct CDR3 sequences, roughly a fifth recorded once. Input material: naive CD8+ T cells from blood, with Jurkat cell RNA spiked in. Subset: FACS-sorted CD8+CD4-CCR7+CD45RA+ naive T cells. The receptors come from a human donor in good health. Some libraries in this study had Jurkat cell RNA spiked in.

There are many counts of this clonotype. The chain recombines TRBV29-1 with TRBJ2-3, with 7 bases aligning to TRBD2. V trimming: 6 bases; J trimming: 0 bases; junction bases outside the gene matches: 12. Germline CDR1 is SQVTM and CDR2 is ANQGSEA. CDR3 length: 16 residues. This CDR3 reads CSVRGSSGTSTDTQYF. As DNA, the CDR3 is TGCAGCGTGCGGGGGTCGAGCGGGACTAGCACAGATACGCAGTATTTT.

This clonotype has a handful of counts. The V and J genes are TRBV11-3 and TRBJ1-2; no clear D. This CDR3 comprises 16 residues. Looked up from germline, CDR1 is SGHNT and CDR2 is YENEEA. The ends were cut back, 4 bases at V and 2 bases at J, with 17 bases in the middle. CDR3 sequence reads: CASSWATTQANYGYTF. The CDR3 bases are TGTGCCAGCAGCTGGGCCACGACTCAAGCCAACTATGGCTACACCTTC.

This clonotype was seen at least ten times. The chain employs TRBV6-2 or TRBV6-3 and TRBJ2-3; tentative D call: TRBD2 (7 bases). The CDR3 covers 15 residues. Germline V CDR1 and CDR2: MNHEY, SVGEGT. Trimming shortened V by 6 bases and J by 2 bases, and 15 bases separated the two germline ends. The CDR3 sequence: CASSLAGAFTDTQYF. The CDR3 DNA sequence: TGTGCCAGCAGCCTGGCGGGGGCATTCACAGATACGCAGTATTTT.